This TCR beta chain comes out of a study of cytomegalovirus exposure and HLA in healthy donors. The study ran its PCR with 60 Vbeta and 13 Jbeta primers. The method was immunoSEQ multiplex PCR; TCRdb's version includes in-frame clones alone and lacks a portion of them. The sample has about 130,000 clones, approximately 80% seen once. This CDR3 has 14 amino acids. Unmatched junction bases numbered 2, after V lost 4 bases and J lost 3 bases. Germline CDR1 is MNHEY and CDR2 is SMNVEV (reference sequence). Sequenced: PBMCs. The clonotype was recovered from a woman between 35 and 50 years old in good health and CMV-seropositive. This chain uses TRBV27 with TRBJ2-7, with 11 bases identical to TRBD1. The CDR3 spells CASSWGTGGYEQYF. As DNA, the CDR3 is TGTGCCAGCAGTTGGGGGACAGGGGGCTACGAGCAGTACTTC.